Reported below is one T cell receptor (beta chain). RNA amounts of roughly 0.45 to 1 ug underwent reverse transcription with random hexamers. TCRdb reprocessed the immunoSEQ multiplex PCR reads via MiXCR and lists one record per CDR3 protein. The sample has hundreds of thousands of distinct CDR3 sequences; over 90% are singletons. The length of the CDR3 is 15 residues. Germline V lookup: CDR1 SGHTA, CDR2 FQGTGA. Trimming at V came to 4 bases and at J to 1 base, leaving 3 bases not matched to a gene. The sample belongs to a study of CD8 T cells in Susac syndrome. The sample taken for sequencing was CD4+ T cells from PBMCs. The chain uses TRBV7-3 and TRBJ2-3, with TRBD2 identical over 9 bases. The clonotype was recovered from a human donor with Susac syndrome. CDR3 amino acids: CASSSERGGTDTQYF. CDR3 bases: TGTGCCAGCAGCTCCGAGCGGGGGGGCACAGATACGCAGTATTTT.